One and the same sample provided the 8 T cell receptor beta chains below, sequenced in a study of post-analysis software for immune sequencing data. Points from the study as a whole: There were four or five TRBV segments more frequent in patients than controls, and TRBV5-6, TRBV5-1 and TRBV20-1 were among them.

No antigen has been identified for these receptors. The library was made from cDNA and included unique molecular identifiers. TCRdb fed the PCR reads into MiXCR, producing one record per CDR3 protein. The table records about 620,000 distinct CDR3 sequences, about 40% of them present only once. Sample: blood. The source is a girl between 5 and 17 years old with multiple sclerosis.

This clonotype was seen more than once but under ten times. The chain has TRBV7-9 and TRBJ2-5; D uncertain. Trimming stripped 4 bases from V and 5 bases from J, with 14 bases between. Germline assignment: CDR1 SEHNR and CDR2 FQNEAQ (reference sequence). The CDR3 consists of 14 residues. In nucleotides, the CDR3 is TGTGCCAGCAGCTCTACCGAAGGGATGGAGACCCAGTACTTC. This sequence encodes CASSSTEGMETQYF.

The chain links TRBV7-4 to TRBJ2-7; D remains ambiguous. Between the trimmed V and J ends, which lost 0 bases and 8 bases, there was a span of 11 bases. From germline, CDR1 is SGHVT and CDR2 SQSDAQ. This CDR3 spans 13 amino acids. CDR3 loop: CASSLAPVSQQYF. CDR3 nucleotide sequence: TGTGCCAGCAGCTTAGCCCCTGTCAGTCAGCAGTACTTC.

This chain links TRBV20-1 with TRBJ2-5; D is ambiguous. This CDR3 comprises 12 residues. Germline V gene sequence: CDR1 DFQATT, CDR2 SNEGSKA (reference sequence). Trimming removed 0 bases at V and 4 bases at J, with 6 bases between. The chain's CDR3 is CSARDTGETQYF. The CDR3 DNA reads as TGCAGTGCTAGAGATACGGGAGAGACCCAGTACTTC.

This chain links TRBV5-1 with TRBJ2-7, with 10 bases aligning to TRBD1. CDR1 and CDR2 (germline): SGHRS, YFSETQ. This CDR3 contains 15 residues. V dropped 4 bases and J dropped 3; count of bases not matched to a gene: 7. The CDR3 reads CASSPDGQGGYEQYF. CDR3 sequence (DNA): TGCGCCAGCAGCCCGGACGGACAGGGGGGCTACGAGCAGTACTTC.

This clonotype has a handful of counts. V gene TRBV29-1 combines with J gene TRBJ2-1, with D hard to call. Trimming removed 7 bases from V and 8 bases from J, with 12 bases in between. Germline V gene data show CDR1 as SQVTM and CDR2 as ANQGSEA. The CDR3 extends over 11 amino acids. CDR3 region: CSAGMIHEQFF. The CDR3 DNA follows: TGCAGCGCCGGCATGATCCATGAGCAGTTCTTC.

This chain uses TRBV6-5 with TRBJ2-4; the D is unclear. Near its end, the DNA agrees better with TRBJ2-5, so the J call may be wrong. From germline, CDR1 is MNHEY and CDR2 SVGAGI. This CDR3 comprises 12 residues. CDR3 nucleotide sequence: TGTGCCAGCAGTTATGTCGGAGAGACCCAGTACTTC. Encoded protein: CASSYVGETQYF.

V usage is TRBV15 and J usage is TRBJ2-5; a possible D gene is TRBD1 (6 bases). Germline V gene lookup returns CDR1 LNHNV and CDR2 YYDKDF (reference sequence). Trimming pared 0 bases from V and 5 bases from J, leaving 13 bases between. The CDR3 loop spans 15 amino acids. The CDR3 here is CATSREGAPGETQYF. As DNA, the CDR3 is TGTGCCACCAGCAGAGAGGGGGCCCCGGGGGAGACCCAGTACTTC.

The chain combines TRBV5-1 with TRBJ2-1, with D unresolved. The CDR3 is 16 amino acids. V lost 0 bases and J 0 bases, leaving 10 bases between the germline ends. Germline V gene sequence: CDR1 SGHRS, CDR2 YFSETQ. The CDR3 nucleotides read TGCGCCAGCAGCTTGGTTCCTTTGGGCTCCTACAATGAGCAGTTCTTC. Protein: CASSLVPLGSYNEQFF.